In its sample, the clone carrying this T cell receptor (beta chain) was seen once. Its target is unknown. Profiled with immunoSEQ multiplex PCR; TCRdb holds only in-frame clones, not every one. The table lists 85,000 to 130,000 clones, about nine tenths of them singletons. This record belongs to a study of OX40 agonist ivuxolimab in advanced cancers. Study-wide context: Ivuxolimab, which is an agonistic anti-OX40 (CD134) antibody, was administered to the patients. Whole-study results and caveats: Both blood CD4+ and CD8+ T cells showed clonal growth by week 6 at 0.1 to 3.0 mg/kg. There were also nonresponders showing low normalized T-cell clonal expansion.

CDR1 is MDHEN, CDR2 SYDVKM, per germline. The CDR3 is made up of 14 amino acids. Trimming took 5 bases from V and 10 from J; bases not matched to a gene: 7. The sample consisted of CD4+ or CD8+ T cells sorted from blood, taken in a trial of the OX40 agonist ivuxolimab. The rearrangement uses TRBV28 and TRBJ1-4; TRBD1 matches at 10 bases. The sequence was obtained from an adult with an advanced solid tumor such as melanoma, head and neck, liver or kidney cancer. CDR3 in DNA: TGTGCCAGCAGTCGGGACAGGGGATACGGAAAACTGTTTTTT. As protein: CASSRDRGYGKLFF.